Listed below are T cell receptor beta chains from one sample, sequenced in a study of blood T cell repertoires in COVID-19. Data came from immunoSEQ multiplex PCR; TCRdb stores just in-frame clones and leaves some out. This sample carries approximately 94,000 clones, approximately 91% of them seen once, and the ten largest clones take roughly 2.1%. Sequencing used peripheral blood. The receptors were gathered from a man aged 50-60 years with active COVID-19. Each CDR3 is given with its conserved first and last residue. The D gene is left open where the match is weak. A clone size is listed for some rows: how often the clone was seen (once, few, many), or a class if it is expanded.

cdr3_nt: TGTGCCAGCAGCTTTTCACGGTACGGTGAAGCTTTCTTT
cdr3_aa: CASSFSRYGEAFF
clone_size: -
cdr3_length: 13
v_call: TRBV5-8
j_call: TRBJ1-1
d_call: -

cdr3_nt: TGTGCCAGCAGCTTAGGTTGGCTAGCCGCCTACAATGAGCAGTTCTTC
cdr3_aa: CASSLGWLAAYNEQFF
clone_size: -
cdr3_length: 16
v_call: TRBV11-2
j_call: TRBJ2-1
d_call: -

cdr3_nt: TGTGCCAGCAGTGAGGGCAGGGCCTCCGGAAACACCATATATTTT
cdr3_aa: CASSEGRASGNTIYF
clone_size: -
cdr3_length: 15
v_call: TRBV25-1
j_call: TRBJ1-3
d_call: -

cdr3_nt: TGTGCCTGGAGCGGAGGGAGGCCGGGCCCCCTCCACTTT
cdr3_aa: CAWSGGRPGPLHF
clone_size: -
cdr3_length: 13
v_call: TRBV30
j_call: TRBJ1-6
d_call: -

cdr3_nt: TGTGCCAGCAGCCCTGCCCCACTCGATACGCAGTATTTT
cdr3_aa: CASSPAPLDTQYF
clone_size: -
cdr3_length: 13
v_call: TRBV7-8
j_call: TRBJ2-3
d_call: -

cdr3_nt: TGTGCCAGCAGCTCTCAAAGCGGGGGCGCGGGAGGCTACACCTTC
cdr3_aa: CASSSQSGGAGGYTF
clone_size: few
cdr3_length: 15
v_call: TRBV5-4
j_call: TRBJ1-2
d_call: -

cdr3_nt: TGTGCCAGCAGCCAGTACAGGAATGAGCAGTTCTTC
cdr3_aa: CASSQYRNEQFF
clone_size: -
cdr3_length: 12
v_call: TRBV14
j_call: TRBJ2-1
d_call: -

cdr3_nt: TGTGCCAGCACGAGGGGGCCAAACTATGGCTACACCTTC
cdr3_aa: CASTRGPNYGYTF
clone_size: -
cdr3_length: 13
v_call: TRBV6-5
j_call: TRBJ1-2
d_call: TRBD1

cdr3_nt: TGTGCCAGCAGTCCAACAGGGGGCTTATCACCCCTCCACTTT
cdr3_aa: CASSPTGGLSPLHF
clone_size: once
cdr3_length: 14
v_call: TRBV2
j_call: TRBJ1-6
d_call: TRBD1

cdr3_nt: TGCGCCAGCACCCCAGAAGGGGGCGATGGCTACACCTTC
cdr3_aa: CASTPEGGDGYTF
clone_size: -
cdr3_length: 13
v_call: TRBV5-1
j_call: TRBJ1-2
d_call: TRBD1

cdr3_nt: TGTGCCAGCAGCCAAGTTCCGTCTAGTCCAGATACGCAGTATTTT
cdr3_aa: CASSQVPSSPDTQYF
clone_size: -
cdr3_length: 15
v_call: TRBV3-1/TRBV3-2
j_call: TRBJ2-3
d_call: -

cdr3_nt: TGCGCCAGCTCGAGCGGGAGGGCCAATGAGCAGTTCTTC
cdr3_aa: CASSSGRANEQFF
clone_size: -
cdr3_length: 13
v_call: TRBV10-2
j_call: TRBJ2-1
d_call: TRBD2

cdr3_nt: TGCGCCAGCAGCAAGGGGCCCTCCTACAATGAGCAGTTCTTC
cdr3_aa: CASSKGPSYNEQFF
clone_size: -
cdr3_length: 14
v_call: TRBV5-1
j_call: TRBJ2-1
d_call: -

cdr3_nt: TGTGCCAGCAGCTTTGGACAGAGACGACTAAGCTCCTACAATGAGCAGTTCTTC
cdr3_aa: CASSFGQRRLSSYNEQFF
clone_size: -
cdr3_length: 18
v_call: TRBV7-8
j_call: TRBJ2-1
d_call: -

cdr3_nt: TGTGCCAGCAGCTTATGGGCTAGCGGGGAGACCCAGTACTTC
cdr3_aa: CASSLWASGETQYF
clone_size: -
cdr3_length: 14
v_call: TRBV13
j_call: TRBJ2-5
d_call: TRBD2

cdr3_nt: TGTGCCAGCAGTGAGGAGGGGTACAATGAGCAGTTCTTC
cdr3_aa: CASSEEGYNEQFF
clone_size: -
cdr3_length: 13
v_call: TRBV6-1
j_call: TRBJ2-1
d_call: -

cdr3_nt: TGTGCCAGCAGTGACTCCTCCGGCTATGGCTACACCTTC
cdr3_aa: CASSDSSGYGYTF
clone_size: -
cdr3_length: 13
v_call: TRBV6-4
j_call: TRBJ1-2
d_call: -

cdr3_nt: TGTGCCAGCAGTGAAGATGGGGGCTCGAACACTGAAGCTTTCTTT
cdr3_aa: CASSEDGGSNTEAFF
clone_size: -
cdr3_length: 15
v_call: TRBV6-1
j_call: TRBJ1-1
d_call: -

cdr3_nt: TGTGCCAGCAGTGGGGACTACAACCAAGAGACCCAGTACTTC
cdr3_aa: CASSGDYNQETQYF
clone_size: -
cdr3_length: 14
v_call: TRBV2
j_call: TRBJ2-5
d_call: TRBD2

cdr3_nt: TGTGCCAGCAGCTTTAGGACTAGCGGGAGCACCGGGGAGCTGTTTTTT
cdr3_aa: CASSFRTSGSTGELFF
clone_size: -
cdr3_length: 16
v_call: TRBV3-1/TRBV3-2
j_call: TRBJ2-2
d_call: TRBD2

cdr3_nt: TGTGCCAGCAGCTTAGAGCCTTTAAACACCATATATTTT
cdr3_aa: CASSLEPLNTIYF
clone_size: few
cdr3_length: 13
v_call: TRBV7-2
j_call: TRBJ1-3
d_call: -

cdr3_nt: TGTGCCAGCTCACCGGCGGGGGGGCCGGGAGAGACCCAGTACTTC
cdr3_aa: CASSPAGGPGETQYF
clone_size: -
cdr3_length: 15
v_call: TRBV18
j_call: TRBJ2-5
d_call: TRBD2

cdr3_nt: TGTGCCAGCAGTTTTAGTCTGAACACTGAAGCTTTCTTT
cdr3_aa: CASSFSLNTEAFF
clone_size: -
cdr3_length: 13
v_call: TRBV12-3/TRBV12-4
j_call: TRBJ1-1
d_call: -

cdr3_nt: TGTGCCAGCAGCTTAGATAGCGGGGCACGGGACACTGAAGCTTTCTTT
cdr3_aa: CASSLDSGARDTEAFF
clone_size: -
cdr3_length: 16
v_call: TRBV7-8
j_call: TRBJ1-1
d_call: -

cdr3_nt: TGTGCCAGCAGTTTAGGGTCTGGCGAGGGGGAGTCCCAGTACTTC
cdr3_aa: CASSLGSGEGESQYF
clone_size: -
cdr3_length: 15
v_call: TRBV28
j_call: TRBJ2-5
d_call: -

cdr3_nt: TGTGCCATTCTCGGGACAGGGTCAGGGGAGCAGTTCTTC
cdr3_aa: CAILGTGSGEQFF
clone_size: -
cdr3_length: 13
v_call: TRBV28
j_call: TRBJ2-1
d_call: TRBD1

cdr3_nt: TGTGCCAGCAGCTGGGGACAGGCCACGGGGGATACGCAGTATTTT
cdr3_aa: CASSWGQATGDTQYF
clone_size: -
cdr3_length: 15
v_call: TRBV5-4
j_call: TRBJ2-3
d_call: TRBD1

cdr3_nt: TGTGCCAGCTCACTCATGTCCACCGCGGGGGAAAAACTGTTTTTT
cdr3_aa: CASSLMSTAGEKLFF
clone_size: -
cdr3_length: 15
v_call: TRBV18
j_call: TRBJ1-4
d_call: -